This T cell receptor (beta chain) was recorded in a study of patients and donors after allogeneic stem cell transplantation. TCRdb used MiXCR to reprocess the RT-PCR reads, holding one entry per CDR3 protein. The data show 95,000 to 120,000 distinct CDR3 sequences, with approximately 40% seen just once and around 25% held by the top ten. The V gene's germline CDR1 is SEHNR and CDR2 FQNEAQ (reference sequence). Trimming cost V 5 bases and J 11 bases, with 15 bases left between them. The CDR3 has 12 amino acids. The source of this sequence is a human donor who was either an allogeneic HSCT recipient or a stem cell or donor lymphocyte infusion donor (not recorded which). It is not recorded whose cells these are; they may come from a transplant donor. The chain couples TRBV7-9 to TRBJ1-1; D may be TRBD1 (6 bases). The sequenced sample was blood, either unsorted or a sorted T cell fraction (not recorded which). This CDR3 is CASSPVGGKAFF. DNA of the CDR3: TGTGCCAGCAGCCCTGTAGGGGGGAAGGCTTTCTTT.